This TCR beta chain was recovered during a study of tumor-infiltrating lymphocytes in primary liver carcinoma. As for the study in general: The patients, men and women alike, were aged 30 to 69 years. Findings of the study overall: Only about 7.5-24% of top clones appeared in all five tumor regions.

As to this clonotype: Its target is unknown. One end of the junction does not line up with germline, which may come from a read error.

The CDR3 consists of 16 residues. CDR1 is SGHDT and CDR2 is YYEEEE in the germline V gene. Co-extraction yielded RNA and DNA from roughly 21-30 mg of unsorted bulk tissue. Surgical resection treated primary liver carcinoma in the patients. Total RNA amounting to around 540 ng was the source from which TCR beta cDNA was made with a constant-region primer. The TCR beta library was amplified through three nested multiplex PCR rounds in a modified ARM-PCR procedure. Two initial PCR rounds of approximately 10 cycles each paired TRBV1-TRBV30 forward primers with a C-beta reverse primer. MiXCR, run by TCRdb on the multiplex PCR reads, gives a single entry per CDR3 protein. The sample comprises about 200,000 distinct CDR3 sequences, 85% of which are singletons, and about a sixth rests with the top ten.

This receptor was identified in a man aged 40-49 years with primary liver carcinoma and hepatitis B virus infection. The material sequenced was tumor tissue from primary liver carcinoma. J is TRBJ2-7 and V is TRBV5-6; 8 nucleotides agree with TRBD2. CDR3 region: CTSSNTCREGSYEQHF. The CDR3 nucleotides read TGTACCAGCAGCAATACTTGCCGGGAGGGCTCCTACGAGCAGCACTTC.